A single sample gave rise to the 25 T cell receptor beta chains below, sequenced in a study of blood T cell repertoires in COVID-19. The repertoire was sequenced with immunoSEQ multiplex PCR; TCRdb's copy has only in-frame clones and lacks some. The table has about 410,000 clones, roughly 89% seen once. The specimen sequenced was peripheral blood. Source of these receptors: a woman under 40 with active or convalescent COVID-19.

The chain uses TRBV9 and TRBJ1-4; D is unclear. V lost 4 bases to trimming and J lost 7 bases, with 17 bases between them. Germline lookup yields CDR1 SGDLS and CDR2 YYNGEE. The CDR3 covers 15 residues. CDR3 DNA sequence: TGTGCCAGCAGCCCGAGTCGAGTTACGGGTGAAAAACTGTTTTTT. It encodes CASSPSRVTGEKLFF.

With respect to this clone: Other nucleotide sequences in the sample specify the same CDR3. The J gene is TRBJ1-2, the V gene TRBV5-1; tentatively, D is TRBD1 (5 bases). This CDR3 contains 12 residues. Germline assignment: CDR1 SGHRS and CDR2 YFSETQ. The V gene lost 1 base and the J gene lost 8 bases, with 9 bases spanning the gap. The CDR3 protein is CASSLTGEGYTF. The DNA of the CDR3 is TGCGCCAGCAGCTTGACGGGGGAAGGCTACACCTTC.

CDR3 DNA sequence: TGCGCCAGCAGCTTGGGGGACAGGGGGTCGACATGGGAAGCTTTCTTT. It codes for CASSLGDRGSTWEAFF. The rearrangement uses TRBV5-1 and TRBJ1-1; 11 bases line up with TRBD1. Germline CDR1 reads SGHRS; CDR2 reads YFSETQ. V lost 0 bases to trimming and J lost 8 bases; unmatched junction nucleotides: 9. This CDR3 has 16 residues.

V and J are TRBV19 and TRBJ1-1; 9 bases agree with TRBD1. The germline V gene has CDR1 LNHDA and CDR2 SQIVND (reference sequence). J was trimmed by 8 bases and V by 1 base; bases with no gene match: 2. This CDR3 spans 13 amino acids. In nucleotides, the CDR3 is TGTGCCAGTAGTATAGTGGGGACAGGGGAAGCTTTCTTT. Amino acids: CASSIVGTGEAFF.

The V call is TRBV9, the J call TRBJ2-1, with D possibly matching TRBD2 (6 bases). The CDR3 has 15 amino acids. CDR1 is SGDLS, CDR2 YYNGEE, per germline. The germline V and J ends were trimmed by 0 bases and 1 base, with 8 bases remaining between them. The CDR3 reads CASSVDGGSYNEQFF. CDR3 nucleotide sequence: TGTGCCAGCAGCGTAGACGGGGGATCCTACAATGAGCAGTTCTTC.

With regard to this clone: This sample includes further DNA sequences coding for the same CDR3. The gene calls are TRBV2 and TRBJ1-5; D gene ambiguous. There are 14 residues in the CDR3. With 0 bases removed from V and 2 bases from J, the gap between germline ends came to 5 bases. The germline V gene has CDR1 SNHLY and CDR2 FYNNEI. The CDR3 protein is CASSEARGNQPQHF. The CDR3 DNA reads as TGTGCCAGCAGTGAAGCGAGAGGCAATCAGCCCCAGCATTTT.

V is TRBV6-6 and J is TRBJ2-2; the D gene is possibly TRBD1 (5 bases). V lost 6 bases to trimming and J lost 1 base, with 9 bases between them. In germline, CDR1 is MNHNY, CDR2 SVGAGI (reference sequence). The length of the CDR3 is 14 residues. CDR3 sequence reads: CASRVTGNTGELFF. CDR3 nucleotide sequence: TGTGCCAGCAGAGTCACAGGGAACACCGGGGAGCTGTTTTTT.

The chain recombines TRBV6-6 with TRBJ1-2; 8 bases line up with TRBD1. This CDR3 comprises 13 residues. V dropped 4 bases and J dropped 8; count of bases not matched to a gene: 6. CDR1 is MNHNY and CDR2 is SVGAGI in the germline V gene (reference sequence). CDR3 sequence reads: CASSLGTGNGYTF. The CDR3 nucleotides read TGTGCCAGCAGTTTGGGGACAGGTAACGGCTACACCTTC.

The J gene is TRBJ1-1, the V gene TRBV3-1 (or the pseudogene TRBV3-2); the D is unclear. V lost 1 base and J lost 5, with 11 bases in between. CDR3 length: 14 amino acids. Germline values: CDR1 LGHDT, CDR2 YNNKEL (reference sequence). This CDR3 is CASSQVVTVTEAFF. The CDR3 DNA sequence: TGTGCCAGCAGCCAAGTGGTTACGGTAACTGAAGCTTTCTTT.

This chain links TRBV3-1 (or the pseudogene TRBV3-2) with TRBJ1-3, with 7 nucleotides matching TRBD1. Germline assignment: CDR1 LGHDT and CDR2 YNNKEL (reference sequence). With V trimmed by 4 bases and J by 2 bases, 8 bases remained unmatched. The CDR3 loop spans 16 amino acids. The CDR3 here is CASSPIGGTAGNTIYF. CDR3 nucleotides: TGTGCCAGCAGCCCCATCGGCGGGACAGCTGGAAACACCATATATTTT.

This chain uses TRBV19 with TRBJ2-3, with TRBD1 matching 9 bases. Germline V CDR1 and CDR2: LNHDA, SQIVND (reference sequence). With V trimmed by 5 bases and J by 4 bases, 13 bases remained unmatched. The CDR3 runs 17 residues. CDR3 nucleotide sequence: TGTGCCAGTAGTTTGAACAACGTGGACAGGGGATCAGATACGCAGTATTTT. This gives the protein CASSLNNVDRGSDTQYF.

The CDR3 coding sequence is TGTGCCAGCTCACCAGACAGGGATCCCGAGCAGTACTTC. Its translation is CASSPDRDPEQYF. The chain combines TRBV18 with TRBJ2-7, with 7 bases lining up with TRBD1. CDR1 is KGHSH and CDR2 is LQKENI in the germline V gene. The junction had 4 bases not matched to a gene; V was cut back by 2 bases and J by 6 bases. The CDR3 extends over 13 amino acids.

This chain uses TRBV29-1 with TRBJ1-3; D is uncertain. The germline CDR1 and CDR2 sequences are SQVTM and ANQGSEA. The V end was cut by 7 bases, the J end by 3 bases, with 16 bases between. This CDR3 is 14 amino acids long. DNA for the CDR3: TGCAGCGCTGCTTCGGGGTCGGATGGAAACACCATATATTTT. It translates to CSAASGSDGNTIYF.

The genes are TRBV19 and TRBJ1-1; 10 bases are shared with TRBD1. Germline-derived CDR1 and CDR2 are LNHDA and SQIVND (reference sequence). V gave up 4 bases and J gave up 7 bases; unmatched junction bases: 6. CDR3 length: 14 amino acids. CDR3 protein: CASSTPTGGNEAFF. The CDR3 coding sequence is TGTGCCAGTAGTACTCCGACAGGGGGCAATGAAGCTTTCTTT.

The chain is built from TRBV6-1 and TRBJ1-2; 7 bases are a match to TRBD1. V was pared by 2 bases and J by 3 bases, with 6 bases of the junction left unmatched. CDR1 is MNHNS and CDR2 is SASEGT in the germline V gene. This CDR3 has 15 residues. The CDR3 spells CASSEWSGGDYGYTF. In DNA form, the CDR3 reads TGTGCCAGCAGTGAATGGTCAGGGGGAGACTATGGCTACACCTTC.

This clone appeared a single time. The gene calls are TRBV30 and TRBJ1-1, with TRBD1 identical over 7 bases. J lost 3 bases, V lost 1 base, and 8 bases had no gene match. The CDR3 runs 15 residues. Per germline, CDR1 GTSNPN and CDR2 SVGIG (reference sequence). The CDR3 DNA reads TGTGCCTGGAGTGCCCGACAGGGAGGTCACACTGAAGCTTTCTTT. It specifies CAWSARQGGHTEAFF.

This chain connects TRBV18 to TRBJ1-2, with D possibly being TRBD1 (6 bases). V lost 3 bases and J 2 bases, leaving 7 bases between the germline ends. CDR1 KGHSH and CDR2 LQKENI come from the germline V gene. The CDR3 contains 13 residues. The CDR3 here is CASSPQGNYGYTF. The CDR3 DNA follows: TGTGCCAGCTCACCCCAGGGGAACTATGGCTACACCTTC.

The V gene is TRBV7-9, the J gene TRBJ1-2; 10 nucleotides agree with TRBD1. The CDR3 length is 13 residues. J gave up 8 bases and V 5 bases, and 5 bases lay outside the gene matches. Germline CDR1 is SEHNR and CDR2 is FQNEAQ (reference sequence). CDR3 amino acids: CASSRQGAGGYTF. CDR3 in DNA: TGTGCCAGCAGCCGACAGGGGGCAGGAGGCTACACCTTC.

This chain's CDR3 is CASSRGAHLEEQYF. For the CDR3, the DNA is TGTGCCAGCAGCCGGGGGGCTCATTTAGAAGAGCAGTACTTC. V is TRBV2 and J is TRBJ2-7; a weak D match, TRBD2 (7 bases). Trimming removed 6 bases at V and 7 bases at J, with 19 bases between. Germline V gene lookup returns CDR1 SNHLY and CDR2 FYNNEI. The CDR3 consists of 14 residues.

V usage is TRBV29-1 and J usage is TRBJ2-3; D is possibly TRBD2 (6 bases). Germline CDR1 and CDR2: SQVTM and ANQGSEA. The CDR3 is 10 amino acids. Deletions cut 7 bases from V and 8 bases from J, with 10 bases between. The CDR3 sequence is CSAMGGTQYF. DNA of the CDR3: TGCAGCGCCATGGGGGGTACGCAGTATTTT.

This chain uses TRBV20-1 with TRBJ1-5; D might be TRBD1 (6 bases). CDR3 length: 15 residues. V was trimmed by 3 bases and J by 4 bases, leaving 16 bases between them. CDR1 is DFQATT and CDR2 is SNEGSKA in the germline V gene (reference sequence). CDR3 sequence reads: CSASIGQSINQPQHF. The CDR3 DNA sequence: TGCAGTGCTAGTATCGGACAGAGCATAAATCAGCCCCAGCATTTT.

This clone showed up just once. The chain combines TRBV10-3 with TRBJ2-3; TRBD1 agrees at 9 bases. CDR1 and CDR2 from the germline V gene are ENHRY and SYGVKD. This CDR3 region has 16 residues. V lost 7 bases to trimming and J lost 3 bases; unmatched junction nucleotides: 11. CDR3 nucleotides: TGTGCCATCACTCAAGGGACAGGGAGAGTTACAGATACGCAGTATTTT. Translated, it gives CAITQGTGRVTDTQYF.

A word on this clone: Germline and junction disagree at one end, which may indicate a read error. The rearrangement uses TRBV11-1 and TRBJ2-5; 12 nucleotides match TRBD2. The germline CDR1 and CDR2 sequences are SGHAT and FQDESV (reference sequence). This CDR3 is 15 amino acids long. The CDR3 DNA is TGTGCCAGCAGCCTAGCGGGACTAGCGGGCGAGACCCAGTACTTC. Encoded protein: CASSLAGLAGETQYF.

V gene TRBV28 combines with J gene TRBJ1-2, with D uncertain. Trimming pared 6 bases from V and 2 bases from J, leaving 13 bases between. CDR3 length equals 14 residues. The V gene's germline CDR1 is MDHEN and CDR2 SYDVKM. This chain's CDR3 is CASSRPMRNYGYTF. In DNA, the CDR3 is TGTGCCAGCAGCCGCCCGATGCGGAACTATGGCTACACCTTC.

DNA of the CDR3: TGCGCCAGCAGCCAAGTTGGGACAGTAGGGCAGTATTTT. It encodes CASSQVGTVGQYF. The chain is built from TRBV4-1 and TRBJ2-3, with 7 bases that match TRBD1. The germline V gene encodes CDR1 MGHRA and CDR2 YSYEKL. J lost 11 bases, V lost 1 base, and 6 bases had no gene match. This CDR3 has 13 amino acids.